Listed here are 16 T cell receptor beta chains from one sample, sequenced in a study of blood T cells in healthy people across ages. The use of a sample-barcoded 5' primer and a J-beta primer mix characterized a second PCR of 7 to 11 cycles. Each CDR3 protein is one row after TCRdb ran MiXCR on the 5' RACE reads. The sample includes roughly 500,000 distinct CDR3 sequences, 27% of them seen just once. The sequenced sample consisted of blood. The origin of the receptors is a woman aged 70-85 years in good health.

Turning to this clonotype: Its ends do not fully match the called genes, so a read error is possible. CDR3 loop: CASSPSSYNSPLRF. CDR3 coding DNA: TGTGCCAGCTCCCCTAGCTCCTATAATTCACCCCTCCGCTTT. This chain links TRBV27 with TRBJ1-6; no firm D call. The CDR3 spans 14 residues. The germline CDR1 and CDR2 sequences are MNHEY and SMNVEV (reference sequence).

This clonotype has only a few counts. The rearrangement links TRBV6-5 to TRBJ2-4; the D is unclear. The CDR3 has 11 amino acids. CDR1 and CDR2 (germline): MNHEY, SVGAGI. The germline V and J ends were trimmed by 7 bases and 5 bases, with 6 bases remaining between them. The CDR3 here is CASIGENIQYF. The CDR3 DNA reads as TGTGCCAGCATTGGGGAAAACATTCAGTACTTC.

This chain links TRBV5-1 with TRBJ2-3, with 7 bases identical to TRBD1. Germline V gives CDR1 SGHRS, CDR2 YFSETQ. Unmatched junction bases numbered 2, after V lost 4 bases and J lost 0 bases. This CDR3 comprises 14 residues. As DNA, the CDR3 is TGCGCCAGCAGCGTGGGACAGAGCACAGATACGCAGTATTTT. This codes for CASSVGQSTDTQYF.

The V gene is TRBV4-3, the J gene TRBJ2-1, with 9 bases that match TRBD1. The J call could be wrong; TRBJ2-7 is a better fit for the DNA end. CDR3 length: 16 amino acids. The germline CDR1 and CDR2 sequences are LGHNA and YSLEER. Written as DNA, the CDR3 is TGCGCCAGCAGCCAAGAAGTCGGGACAGGGTTGTACGAGCAGTACTTC. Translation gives CASSQEVGTGLYEQYF.

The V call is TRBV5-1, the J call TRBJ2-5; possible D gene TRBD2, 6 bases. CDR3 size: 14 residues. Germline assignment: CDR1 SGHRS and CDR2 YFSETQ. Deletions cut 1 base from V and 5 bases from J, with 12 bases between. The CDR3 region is CASSLTGVGETQYF. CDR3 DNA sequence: TGCGCCAGCAGCTTGACGGGGGTCGGGGAGACCCAGTACTTC.

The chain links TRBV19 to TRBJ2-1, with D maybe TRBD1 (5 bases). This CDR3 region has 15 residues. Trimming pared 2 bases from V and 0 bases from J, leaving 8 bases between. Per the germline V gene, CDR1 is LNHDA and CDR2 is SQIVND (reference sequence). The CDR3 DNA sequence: TGTGCCAGTAGTATAAAGGGGTTCTCCTACAATGAGCAGTTCTTC. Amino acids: CASSIKGFSYNEQFF.

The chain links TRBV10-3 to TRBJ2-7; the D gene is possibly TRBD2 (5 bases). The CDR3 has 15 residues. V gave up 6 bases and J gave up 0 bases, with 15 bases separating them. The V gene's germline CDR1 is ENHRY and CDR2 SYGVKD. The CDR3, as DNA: TGTGCCATCAGAGAGGGTGGCCCCCCCTCCTACGAGCAGTACTTC. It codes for CAIREGGPPSYEQYF.

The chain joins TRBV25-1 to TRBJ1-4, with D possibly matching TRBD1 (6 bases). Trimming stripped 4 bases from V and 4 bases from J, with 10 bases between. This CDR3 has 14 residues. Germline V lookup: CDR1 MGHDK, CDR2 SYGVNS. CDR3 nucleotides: TGTGCCAGCAGTGTGGGGGGCAGTAATGAAAAACTGTTTTTT. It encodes CASSVGGSNEKLFF.

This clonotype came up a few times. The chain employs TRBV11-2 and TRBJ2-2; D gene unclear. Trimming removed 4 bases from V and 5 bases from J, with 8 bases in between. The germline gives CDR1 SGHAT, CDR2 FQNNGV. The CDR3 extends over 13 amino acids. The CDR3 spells CASSSGGTGELFF. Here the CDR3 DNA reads TGTGCCAGCAGCTCCGGTGGGACCGGGGAGCTGTTTTTT. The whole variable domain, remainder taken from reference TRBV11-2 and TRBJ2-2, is EAGVAQSPRYKIIEKRQSVAFWCNPISGHATLYWYQQILGQGPKLLIQFQNNGVVDDSQLPKDRFSAERLKGVDSTLKIQPAKLEDSAVYLCASSSGGTGELFFGEGSRLTVL.

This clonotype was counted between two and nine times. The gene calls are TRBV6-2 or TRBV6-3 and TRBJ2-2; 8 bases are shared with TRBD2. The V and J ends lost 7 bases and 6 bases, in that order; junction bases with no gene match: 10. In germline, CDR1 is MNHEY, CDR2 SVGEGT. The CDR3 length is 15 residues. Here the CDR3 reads CASKGGGLDAGELFF. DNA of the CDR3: TGTGCCAGCAAGGGCGGGGGGCTTGACGCCGGGGAGCTGTTTTTT.

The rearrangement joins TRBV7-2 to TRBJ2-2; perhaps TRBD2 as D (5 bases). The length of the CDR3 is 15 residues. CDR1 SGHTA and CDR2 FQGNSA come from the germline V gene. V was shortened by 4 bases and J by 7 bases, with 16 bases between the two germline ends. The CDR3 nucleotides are TGTGCCAGCAGCTCCTCCCGAGGGAATAGCGGGGAGCTGTTTTTT. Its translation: CASSSSRGNSGELFF.

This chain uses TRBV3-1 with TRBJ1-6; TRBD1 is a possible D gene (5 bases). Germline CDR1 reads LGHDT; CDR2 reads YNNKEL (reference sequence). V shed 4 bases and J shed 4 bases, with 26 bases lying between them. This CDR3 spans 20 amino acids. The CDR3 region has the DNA TGTGCCAGCAGCCTACCACACAGGTCCCCCCTCTCCTCTTATAATTCACCCCTCCACTTT. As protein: CASSLPHRSPLSSYNSPLHF.

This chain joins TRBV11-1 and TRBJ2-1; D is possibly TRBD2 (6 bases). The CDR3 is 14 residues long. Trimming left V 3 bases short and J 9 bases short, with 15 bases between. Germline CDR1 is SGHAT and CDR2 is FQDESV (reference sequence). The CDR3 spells CASSLGTAVGEQFF. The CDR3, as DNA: TGTGCCAGCAGCTTGGGGACTGCGGTAGGTGAGCAGTTCTTC.

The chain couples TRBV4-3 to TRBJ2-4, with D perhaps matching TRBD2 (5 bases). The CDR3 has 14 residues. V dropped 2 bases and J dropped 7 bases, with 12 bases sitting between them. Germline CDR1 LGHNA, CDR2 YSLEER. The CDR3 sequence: CASSQSGGENIQYF. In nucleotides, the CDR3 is TGCGCCAGCAGCCAAAGCGGAGGTGAGAACATTCAGTACTTC.

Here the CDR3 reads CASSSSGGRNSPLHF. CDR3 DNA sequence: TGCGCCAGCAGCTCCTCGGGGGGCAGGAATTCACCCCTCCACTTT. This chain joins TRBV5-1 and TRBJ1-6; possibly TRBD1 for D (6 bases). V dropped 3 bases and J dropped 7 bases, with 14 bases sitting between them. The CDR3 has 15 residues. Germline loops: CDR1 SGHRS, CDR2 YFSETQ.

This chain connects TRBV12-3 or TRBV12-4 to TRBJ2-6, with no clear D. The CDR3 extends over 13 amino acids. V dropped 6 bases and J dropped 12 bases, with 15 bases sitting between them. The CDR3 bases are TGTGCCAGCAGCAGAGCCAGTAAGGGCGTCCTGACTTTC. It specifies CASSRASKGVLTF.